This T cell receptor beta chain was sequenced for a study of tumor and adjacent non-tumor tissue in lung cancer (dated by TCRdb to 2017 to 2018). Study-wide context: The cohort included eleven to twelve adenocarcinoma, a couple of squamous cell carcinoma and 1 small cell lung cancer patients. Ages among the roughly 15 patients ranged from roughly 30 to 85 years, there were approximately 10 men and 5 women, and disease was at TNM stage I to III. Sequencing produced 125,075,908 productive TCRbeta reads in total, an average of about 3.8 million reads per sample. The study compared bulk TCRbeta repertoires from lung tumor tissue and matched distant non-tumor lung tissue of about 15 lung cancer patients. More than 25 paired specimens, one tumor and one normal lung sample per patient, were profiled by TCRbeta CDR3 sequencing. What the work shows at the level of the full study, not this receptor alone: Because peripheral blood was not sequenced, blood TCRbeta repertoires in the lung cancer patients of the study were not examined. The sequencing platform is not named in the methods, and unique molecular identifiers are not mentioned. Only around 16 patients were in the cohort, and the authors stated that larger samples and more detailed clinical data are needed. Significantly higher TCR diversity was found in younger patients, and higher tumor TCR diversity was associated with shorter overall and disease-free survival. The top 100 clones made up a significantly larger cumulative share of the repertoire in normal lung than in tumor tissue. Significantly higher TCR diversity (inverse Simpson) was observed in tumor tissue than in normal lung tissue (approximately 440 vs 150, P = 0.0075, Mann-Whitney U test).

The library was made by multiplex PCR. Data came from an Illumina HiSeq 2500. Following protocols modified from ARM-PCR, the researchers constructed TCRbeta libraries through three rounds of nested PCR with primers (Table S4). Before sequencing, PCR products of 200-500 bp were excised from the gel and purified with the QIAquick gel extraction kit. Per the original workflow: Reads were cleaned using Trimmomatic, were merged into complete CDR3 sequences using FLASH, and were assigned to V(D)J germline segments using MiTCR. Clonal diversity was computed as the inverse Simpson's index with VDJtools. In-frame sequences without a premature stop codon were defined as productive reads. TCRdb trimmed the raw reads at Q25, called clones with MiXCR and kept productive beta chains. A single entry per CDR3 protein holds the most common genes and DNA from its merged rows. V and J calls and clone size were set by TCRdb, not the authors. Here the sample has over 80,000 distinct CDR3 sequences; 76% occur a single time. In total, the top ten clones hold about a fifth of the sample.

V is reduced by 10 bases and J by 12 bases, leaving a spacing of 28 bases between them. In the germline V gene, CDR1 corresponds to SGHDT and CDR2 to YYEEEE. The CDR3 measures 15 amino acids from cysteine to phenylalanine. Just the 45-base CDR3 DNA is kept, in frame starting at base 1. RNA was isolated from bulk unsorted tissue, and RNA quality was assessed with a NanoDrop ND-1000 and an Agilent 2100. Normal lung samples were distant non-tumor tissue taken more than 3 cm from the tumor edge. The donors were newly diagnosed lung cancer patients admitted for thoracic surgery in China from August to November 2014 who had not received prior chemotherapy. Anyone who had undergone radiotherapy or chemotherapy before, or who had another cancer at the same time, was left out of the study. Surgical tissue pieces of roughly 1-2 cm3 were preserved in RNAlater solution and stored at -80 °C until use. Notes on this clonotype: Its specific antigen is unknown. Nothing much larger sits one base from this clone, and base qualities are not available.

The specimen sequenced was distant non-tumor lung tissue. The clonotype was recovered from a woman aged 45-60 years with non-small cell lung cancer. The chain joins TRBV5-6 to TRBJ2-2, with the D gene not confidently named. The CDR3 region reads CAGRLGLSQLGKLFF. The DNA reads TGTGCCGGCCGCTTGGGTCTTTCGCAGCTAGGGAAGCTGTTTTTT.